This T cell receptor beta chain was captured by sequencing in a study of vaccination and CD4 T cells after COVID-19. Across the whole study: Cells were stimulated with overlapping spike peptides from SARS-CoV-2, HCoV-NL63, HCoV-OC43 and HCoV-229E. Control cultures were given a CEFX pool, an HIV-1 Nef pool, or no peptide.

On this clonotype itself: Antigen: not known. The junction departs from germline at one end; a sequencing error may be responsible.

Cultured CD4+ T cells had their DNA profiled by the Oncomine TCR Beta short-read assay. TCRdb reprocessed the PCR reads via MiXCR and lists one record per CDR3 protein. The sample lists roughly 5,000 distinct CDR3 sequences, less than 50% occurring once. The treatment: approximately nine-day PBMC culture with coronavirus spike peptide pools or control peptides (ViraFEST assay). Germline-derived CDR1 and CDR2 are SGHAT and FQNNGV. CDR3 length: 11 residues. The sample taken for sequencing was CD4+ T cells from blood, cultured in vitro. The chain carries TRBV11-2 and TRBJ1-3; D possibly corresponds to TRBD1 (5 bases). The TCR sequence derives from a human donor who had recovered from COVID-19. The DNA for the CDR3 is TGTGCCAGCAACTTAGGGGACACCATATATTTT. It encodes CASNLGDTIYF.